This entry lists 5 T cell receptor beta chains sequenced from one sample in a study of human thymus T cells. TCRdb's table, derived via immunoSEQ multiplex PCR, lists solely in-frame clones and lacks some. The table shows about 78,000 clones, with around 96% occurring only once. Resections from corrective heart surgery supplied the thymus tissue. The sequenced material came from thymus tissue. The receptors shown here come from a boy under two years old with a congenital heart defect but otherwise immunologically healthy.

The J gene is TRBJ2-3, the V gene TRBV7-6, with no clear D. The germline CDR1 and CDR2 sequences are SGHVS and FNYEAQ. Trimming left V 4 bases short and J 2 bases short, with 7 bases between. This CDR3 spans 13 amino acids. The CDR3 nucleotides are TGTGCCAGCAGCTCAGGATTCACAGATACGCAGTATTTT. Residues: CASSSGFTDTQYF.

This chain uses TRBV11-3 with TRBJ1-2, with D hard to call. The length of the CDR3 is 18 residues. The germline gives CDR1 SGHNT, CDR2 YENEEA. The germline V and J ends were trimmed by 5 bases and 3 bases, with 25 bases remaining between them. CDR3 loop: CASSVLADPISHYYGYTF. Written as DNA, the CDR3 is TGTGCCAGCAGCGTATTAGCAGACCCGATCTCACACTACTATGGCTACACCTTC.

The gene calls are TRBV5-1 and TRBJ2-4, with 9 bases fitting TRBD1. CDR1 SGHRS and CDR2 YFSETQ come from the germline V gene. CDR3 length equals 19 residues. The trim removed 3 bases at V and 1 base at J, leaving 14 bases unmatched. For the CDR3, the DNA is TGCGCCAGCAGCTCATTCGGCGGGACAGGGAAGGAGGCCAAAAACATTCAGTACTTC. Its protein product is CASSSFGGTGKEAKNIQYF. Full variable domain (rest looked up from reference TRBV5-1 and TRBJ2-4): KAGVTQTPRYLIKTRGQQVTLSCSPISGHRSVSWYQQTPGQGLQFLFEYFSETQRNKGNFPGRFSGRQFSNSRSEMNVSTLELGDSALYLCASSSFGGTGKEAKNIQYFGAGTRLSVL.

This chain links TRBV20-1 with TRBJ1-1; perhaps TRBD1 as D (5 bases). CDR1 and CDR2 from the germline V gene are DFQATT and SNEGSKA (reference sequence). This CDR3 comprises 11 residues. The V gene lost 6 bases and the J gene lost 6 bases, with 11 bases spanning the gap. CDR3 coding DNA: TGCAGTGCGCCCCGGGGACCTGAAGCTTTCTTT. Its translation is CSAPRGPEAFF.

Here the CDR3 DNA reads TGCGCCAGCAGCCCGAACCAAAACAGGGGTCATCACACCGGGGAGCTGTTTTTT. Translated, it gives CASSPNQNRGHHTGELFF. V usage is TRBV5-1 and J usage is TRBJ2-2, with 7 nucleotides matching TRBD1. J lost 3 bases, V lost 4 bases, and 15 bases had no gene match. The CDR3 covers 18 residues. Germline V gene sequence: CDR1 SGHRS, CDR2 YFSETQ.